This passage covers 18 T cell receptor beta chains from one sample sequenced in a study of cytomegalovirus exposure and HLA in healthy donors. Primers for the PCR totalled 60 Vbeta and 13 Jbeta. Here immunoSEQ multiplex PCR was the method, and the copy in TCRdb shows in-frame clones only, minus some. The data show over 150,000 clones, 65% to 70% seen once. The sequenced material came from PBMCs. The origin of the receptors is a woman aged 18-29 years in good health and CMV-seropositive.

This clone appeared once. The chain links TRBV4-3 to TRBJ1-4; TRBD1 matches 10 bases. In germline, CDR1 is LGHNA, CDR2 YSLEER. The CDR3 runs 17 residues. The V and J ends lost 0 bases and 2 bases, in that order; junction bases with no gene match: 3. CDR3 loop: CASSQDQTGGTNEKLFF. The CDR3 nucleotides are TGCGCCAGCAGCCAAGACCAGACAGGGGGCACTAATGAAAAACTGTTTTTT.

V and J are TRBV4-2 and TRBJ2-1, with D possibly TRBD2 on 6 matching bases. The V end lost 1 base, the J end lost 5 bases, and 15 bases lay between the germline ends. CDR1 LGHNA and CDR2 YNFKEQ come from the germline V gene. The CDR3 has 16 residues. CDR3 in DNA: TGTGCCAGCAGCCAAGGGGAGGCGGGAAGTCACAATGAGCAGTTCTTC. Translation: CASSQGEAGSHNEQFF.

This clone was observed a few times. This chain joins TRBV20-1 and TRBJ1-2; no firm D call. This CDR3 is 10 amino acids long. Trimming shortened V by 6 bases and J by 8 bases, and 10 bases separated the two germline ends. The V gene's germline CDR1 is DFQATT and CDR2 SNEGSKA (reference sequence). The DNA for the CDR3 is TGCAGTGCCAGTGGCGGGGGCTACACCTTC. Translated: CSASGGGYTF.

V usage is TRBV19 and J usage is TRBJ1-4, with TRBD1 matching over 8 bases. The J segment lost 2 bases and the V segment lost 6 bases, leaving 5 bases of the junction unmatched. Germline V gene sequence: CDR1 LNHDA, CDR2 SQIVND (reference sequence). CDR3 length: 15 amino acids. Written as DNA, the CDR3 is TGTGCCAGTAGCACGTGGACAGGGACTAATGAAAAACTGTTTTTT. This gives the protein CASSTWTGTNEKLFF.

The chain has TRBV5-1 and TRBJ2-3; 10 nucleotides agree with TRBD2. The V gene end was trimmed by 4 bases and the J gene end by 4 bases; junction bases not matched to a gene: 12. Germline V lookup: CDR1 SGHRS, CDR2 YFSETQ. The CDR3 totals 17 residues. This CDR3 is CASSLERGGPFSDTQYF. As DNA, the CDR3 is TGCGCCAGCAGCCTTGAGCGGGGGGGCCCATTTTCAGATACGCAGTATTTT.

This clone was seen only a few times. J is TRBJ1-1 and V is TRBV5-1, with 9 positions matching TRBD1. Germline trimming cut 4 bases from V and 4 bases from J; bases unmatched to any gene: 5. Germline V CDR1 and CDR2: SGHRS, YFSETQ. The CDR3 sequence is 14 residues long. The CDR3 is CASSPGQGITEAFF. The DNA for the CDR3 is TGCGCCAGCAGCCCCGGACAGGGGATCACTGAAGCTTTCTTT.

The chain is built from TRBV28 and TRBJ2-1, with 7 bases aligning to TRBD2. CDR1 is MDHEN and CDR2 is SYDVKM in the germline V gene. V lost 7 bases to trimming and J lost 0 bases; unmatched junction nucleotides: 6. The CDR3 spans 15 residues. CDR3 nucleotide sequence: TGTGCCAGCAACCTCGGCGGGAGCTCCTACAATGAGCAGTTCTTC. It translates to CASNLGGSSYNEQFF.

This clone was observed a few times. The chain recombines TRBV6-1 with TRBJ1-6; possible D gene TRBD1, 6 bases. Trimming took 1 base from V and 9 from J, leaving 13 bases between them. The CDR3 consists of 15 residues. The germline V gene has CDR1 MNHNS and CDR2 SASEGT. This CDR3 is CASSEGWQGSSPLHF. The CDR3 DNA reads TGTGCCAGCAGTGAAGGGTGGCAGGGGAGTTCACCCCTCCACTTT.

Worth noting for this clone: Within the sample, other DNA sequences also encode this same CDR3. V usage is TRBV6-5 and J usage is TRBJ1-1; possibly TRBD1 for D (6 bases). The CDR3 extends over 14 amino acids. Deletions cut 2 bases from V and 1 base from J, with 8 bases between. Germline CDR1 MNHEY, CDR2 SVGAGI. The CDR3 sequence is CASSYQGKNTEAFF. CDR3 bases: TGTGCCAGCAGTTACCAGGGGAAGAACACTGAAGCTTTCTTT.

This clone appeared a few times. V and J are TRBV2 and TRBJ2-7, with 9 bases lining up with TRBD2. The V gene end was trimmed by 8 bases and the J gene end by 7 bases; junction bases not matched to a gene: 9. Germline CDR1 is SNHLY and CDR2 is FYNNEI. CDR3 length equals 13 residues. This chain's CDR3 is CASLPGRGGEQYF. The CDR3 nucleotides are TGTGCCAGCTTACCAGGGCGGGGGGGTGAGCAGTACTTC.

V gene TRBV4-3 combines with J gene TRBJ2-5; a weak D match, TRBD1 (5 bases). The J call may be incorrect, as the DNA end agrees better with TRBJ2-7. The CDR3 extends over 14 amino acids. Germline V gene sequence: CDR1 LGHNA, CDR2 YSLEER. Here the CDR3 reads CASSLTQGVYEQYF. The CDR3 region has the DNA TGCGCCAGCAGCCTGACCCAAGGGGTTTACGAGCAGTACTTC.

V gene TRBV6-1 combines with J gene TRBJ2-7; D remains ambiguous. This CDR3 region has 12 residues. Germline CDR1 MNHNS, CDR2 SASEGT. Trimming removed 8 bases from V and 2 bases from J, with 10 bases in between. The CDR3 DNA reads TGTGCCAGCCAACACGAACCCTACGAGCAGTACTTC. It is translated as CASQHEPYEQYF.

This clone was recorded a few times. The V call is TRBV5-4, the J call TRBJ1-5; tentative D call: TRBD1 (6 bases). The CDR3 consists of 14 residues. Germline-derived CDR1 and CDR2 are SGHNT and YYREEE (reference sequence). V gave up 1 base and J gave up 4 bases, with 9 bases separating them. The CDR3 spells CASSLWQGNQPQHF. The CDR3 coding sequence is TGTGCCAGCAGCTTGTGGCAGGGGAATCAGCCCCAGCATTTT.

This clone was seen only a few times. V gene TRBV6-5 combines with J gene TRBJ1-4; TRBD1 matches at 7 bases. The CDR3 is 16 amino acids. The germline V gene encodes CDR1 MNHEY and CDR2 SVGAGI. V dropped 2 bases and J dropped 8; count of bases not matched to a gene: 11. CDR3 DNA: TGTGCCAGCAGTTACAGGAGAGGGGGCGCGAGGGAAAAACTGTTTTTT. Translated, it gives CASSYRRGGAREKLFF.

A few counts support this clone. The chain links TRBV29-1 to TRBJ2-1; weak D call: TRBD2 (5 bases). Germline assignment: CDR1 SQVTM and CDR2 ANQGSEA. This CDR3 contains 14 residues. The V and J ends lost 4 bases and 3 bases respectively, with 13 bases between them. CDR3 amino acids: CSVVRGSFYNEQFF. The DNA for the CDR3 is TGCAGCGTTGTCCGGGGAAGTTTCTACAATGAGCAGTTCTTC.

This clone has just a few counts. The chain uses TRBV7-2 and TRBJ2-3; D gene uncertain. The length of the CDR3 is 12 residues. V was pared by 5 bases and J by 4 bases, with 7 bases between. Germline assignment: CDR1 SGHTA and CDR2 FQGNSA. CDR3 region: CASSVVADTQYF. The CDR3, as DNA: TGTGCCAGCAGCGTCGTAGCAGATACGCAGTATTTT.

The J gene is TRBJ1-6, the V gene TRBV9; tentatively, D is TRBD1 (5 bases). This CDR3 region has 14 residues. Trimming pared 0 bases from V and 11 bases from J, leaving 12 bases between. Germline lookup yields CDR1 SGDLS and CDR2 YYNGEE. In DNA form, the CDR3 reads TGTGCCAGCAGCGTAGGGGGGGGAGGGCCACCCCTCCACTTT. Translating gives CASSVGGGGPPLHF.

The V call is TRBV18, the J call TRBJ1-5; D gene unclear. This CDR3 spans 14 amino acids. From germline, CDR1 is KGHSH and CDR2 LQKENI. The V gene lost 3 bases and the J gene lost 6 bases, with 12 bases spanning the gap. The CDR3 region is CASSPMEDGQPQHF. The DNA for the CDR3 is TGTGCCAGCTCACCGATGGAGGACGGTCAGCCCCAGCATTTT.